The 7 T cell receptor beta chains given below trace back to one sample, sequenced in a study of T cells in tumors after PD-1 blockade. TCRdb's table, derived via immunoSEQ multiplex PCR, lists solely in-frame clones and lacks some. The table includes fewer than 50,000 clones, about 84% detected once. Sequences were derived from PBMCs, sampled before anti-PD-1 treatment. The receptors stem from a human donor with basal cell carcinoma.

The chain carries TRBV27 and TRBJ1-3; a weak D match, TRBD1 (6 bases). The CDR3 covers 15 residues. CDR1 is MNHEY and CDR2 is SMNVEV in the germline V gene (reference sequence). V lost 2 bases and J lost 0, with 8 bases in between. The CDR3 coding sequence is TGTGCCAGCAGTTTACGGGGGCTCTCTGGAAACACCATATATTTT. This encodes CASSLRGLSGNTIYF.

The chain uses TRBV7-8 and TRBJ1-1; 8 bases fit TRBD1. The germline CDR1 and CDR2 sequences are SGHVS and FQNEAQ. This CDR3 spans 14 amino acids. V shed 4 bases and J 0 bases; nucleotides not matched to a gene: 1. The CDR3 here is CASSWTGMNTEAFF. CDR3 sequence (DNA): TGTGCCAGCAGCTGGACAGGGATGAACACTGAAGCTTTCTTT.

The CDR3 bases are TGTGCCAGCAGTTACGCCGGGGCTGGGGCCAACGTCCTGACTTTC. The encoded protein is CASSYAGAGANVLTF. The chain carries TRBV6-6 and TRBJ2-6; tentatively, D is TRBD2 (5 bases). This CDR3 comprises 15 residues. The V gene's germline CDR1 is MNHNY and CDR2 SVGAGI (reference sequence). The V end was cut by 2 bases, the J end by 2 bases, with 7 bases between.

The gene calls are TRBV29-1 and TRBJ1-3; D not certain. V was cut by 4 bases and J by 0 bases, with 7 bases left in between. The CDR3 is 13 amino acids. Germline CDR1 reads SQVTM; CDR2 reads ANQGSEA. CDR3 sequence reads: CSVAQSSGNTIYF. DNA for the CDR3: TGCAGCGTTGCTCAGAGCTCTGGAAACACCATATATTTT.

The chain has TRBV19 and TRBJ2-3, with 14 bases that match TRBD2. Germline V gene data show CDR1 as LNHDA and CDR2 as SQIVND (reference sequence). Germline trimming cut 8 bases from V and 7 bases from J; bases unmatched to any gene: 5. This CDR3 is 14 amino acids long. Written as DNA, the CDR3 is TGTGCCAGTCGGGGACTAGCGGGGGCGTATACGCAGTATTTT. It encodes CASRGLAGAYTQYF.

In this sample, this clone turned up a few times. This sequence joins TRBV5-6 and TRBJ1-2; 8 nucleotides line up with TRBD1. The CDR3 sequence is 15 residues long. In germline, CDR1 is SGHDT, CDR2 YYEEEE. Trimming removed 0 bases from V and 2 bases from J; junction bases left unmatched: 3. The CDR3 DNA follows: TGTGCCAGCAGCTTGGCGGGGACAGGCAACTATGGCTACACCTTC. It translates to CASSLAGTGNYGYTF. Filled out from reference TRBV5-6 and TRBJ1-2, the complete variable domain reads DAGVTQSPTHLIKTRGQQVTLRCSPKSGHDTVSWYQQALGQGPQFIFQYYEEEERQRGNFPDRFSGHQFPNYSSELNVNALLLGDSALYLCASSLAGTGNYGYTFGSGTRLTVV.

Here the CDR3 reads CASSPPTGFYEQYF. Here the CDR3 DNA reads TGTGCCAGCTCACCACCGACAGGGTTCTACGAGCAGTACTTC. The chain combines TRBV18 with TRBJ2-7; 7 bases agree with TRBD1. This CDR3 is built from 14 residues. The V gene's germline CDR1 is KGHSH and CDR2 LQKENI. Trimming removed 0 bases from V and 3 bases from J; junction bases left unmatched: 2.